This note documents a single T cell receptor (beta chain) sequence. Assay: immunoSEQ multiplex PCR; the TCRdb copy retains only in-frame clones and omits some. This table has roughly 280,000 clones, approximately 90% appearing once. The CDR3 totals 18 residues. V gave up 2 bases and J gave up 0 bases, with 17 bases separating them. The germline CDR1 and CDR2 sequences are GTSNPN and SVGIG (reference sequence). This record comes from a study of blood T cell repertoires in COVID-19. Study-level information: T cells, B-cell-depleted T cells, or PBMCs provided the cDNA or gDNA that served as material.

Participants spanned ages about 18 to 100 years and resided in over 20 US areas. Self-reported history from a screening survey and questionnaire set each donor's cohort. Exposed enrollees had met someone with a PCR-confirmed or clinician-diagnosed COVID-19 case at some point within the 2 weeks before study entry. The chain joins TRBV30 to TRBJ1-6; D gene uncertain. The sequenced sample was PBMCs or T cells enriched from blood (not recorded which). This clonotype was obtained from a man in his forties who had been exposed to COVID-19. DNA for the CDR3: TGTGCCTGGAGTCGGAAACTATACGAGAGCTCCTATAATTCACCCCTCCACTTT. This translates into CAWSRKLYESSYNSPLHF.